The next 19 T cell receptor beta chains were all read from a single sample in a study of blood T cells in healthy people across ages. With a J-beta primer mix and a sample-barcoded 5' primer, a second PCR ran about 6 to 11 cycles. TCRdb itself ran the 5' RACE reads through MiXCR, one entry per CDR3 protein. The table lists fewer than 600,000 distinct CDR3 sequences, roughly a quarter of them singletons. These data were also filed under a second study, of T cells of mothers and their children.

Sequenced input: blood. The source of these receptors is a boy younger than 10 in good health.

The J gene is TRBJ2-5, the V gene TRBV29-1; D remains unclear. The J call may be wrong; the DNA end is better matched by TRBJ2-1. The CDR3 has 12 residues. The germline V gene has CDR1 SQVTM and CDR2 ANQGSEA. CDR3 sequence reads: CSVDYLGNEQFF. The CDR3 nucleotides read TGCAGCGTTGATTATCTTGGCAATGAGCAGTTCTTC.

This clonotype was seen more than once but under ten times. The chain has TRBV25-1 and TRBJ2-5; TRBD2 might be the D (6 bases). The J call may be faulty, since TRBJ2-1 better matches the DNA end. CDR1 MGHDK and CDR2 SYGVNS come from the germline V gene. The CDR3 has 15 residues. The CDR3 loop is CASRETEGQAHEQFF. The DNA of the CDR3 is TGTGCCAGCAGAGAGACGGAGGGGCAGGCCCATGAGCAGTTCTTC.

This clonotype was seen more than once but under ten times. The V and J genes are TRBV7-3 and TRBJ2-7; a weak D match, TRBD1 (5 bases). Germline V gives CDR1 SGHTA, CDR2 FQGTGA. The V end was cut by 4 bases, the J end by 5 bases, with 15 bases between. The CDR3 totals 14 residues. The CDR3 bases are TGTGCCAGCAGCTGGAGCAGGGCGGCGCACGAGCAGTACTTC. Protein product: CASSWSRAAHEQYF.

This clonotype was observed once. The chain has TRBV20-1 and TRBJ2-5; 7 bases match TRBD2. The tail of the sequence fits TRBJ2-1 better, so the J call may be wrong. There are 16 residues in the CDR3. Germline V lookup: CDR1 DFQATT, CDR2 SNEGSKA (reference sequence). CDR3: CSARDLLGLTFDEQFF. The DNA for the CDR3 is TGCAGTGCTAGAGATCTGTTGGGACTAACTTTCGATGAGCAGTTCTTC.

In its sample, this clonotype was seen once. The CDR3 DNA reads as TGCGCCAGTTTACCGGGACAGGGGATTTATGGCTACACCTTC. Residues: CASLPGQGIYGYTF. V gene TRBV5-1 combines with J gene TRBJ1-2; 10 bases are shared with TRBD1. This CDR3 is built from 14 residues. Per germline, CDR1 SGHRS and CDR2 YFSETQ. Losses at the gene ends were 8 bases for V and 5 bases for J; bases not matched to a gene: 9.

This clonotype was found a few times. The chain links TRBV3-1 to TRBJ2-7; the D is unclear. Trimming cost V 3 bases and J 1 base, with 13 bases left between them. CDR1 and CDR2 from the germline V gene are LGHDT and YNNKEL (reference sequence). The CDR3 consists of 15 residues. This CDR3 reads CASSHTADGSYEQYF. CDR3 coding DNA: TGTGCCAGCAGCCACACCGCGGACGGATCCTACGAGCAGTACTTC.

This clonotype turned up a few times. The chain has TRBV12-3 or TRBV12-4 and TRBJ1-4; 8 bases align to TRBD1. Unmatched junction bases numbered 12, after V lost 2 bases and J lost 7 bases. The CDR3 spans 17 residues. The CDR3 sequence: CASSLRVTGGRGEKLFF. The CDR3 DNA reads TGTGCCAGCAGTTTAAGGGTAACAGGGGGGAGAGGTGAAAAACTGTTTTTT.

This clonotype was seen a few times. V gene TRBV20-1 combines with J gene TRBJ2-3, with D hard to call. The V end was cut by 5 bases, the J end by 5 bases, with 14 bases between. Germline CDR1 and CDR2: DFQATT and SNEGSKA (reference sequence). The CDR3 has 13 amino acids. The CDR3 spells CSAAVRAGDTQYF. DNA for the CDR3: TGCAGTGCTGCGGTCCGGGCTGGAGATACGCAGTATTTT.

In nucleotides, the CDR3 is TGTGCCAGCAGCCCCACTAGCGGGAGGGCCAACACCGGGGAGCTGTTTTTT. This gives the protein CASSPTSGRANTGELFF. The rearrangement joins TRBV5-4 to TRBJ2-2, with TRBD2 matching over 13 bases. Per germline, CDR1 SGHNT and CDR2 YYREEE (reference sequence). The CDR3 sequence is 17 residues long. V lost 4 bases to trimming and J lost 2 bases; unmatched junction nucleotides: 5.

This clonotype was counted many times. This may be a read error: a much more frequent sequence differs by one nucleotide. This sequence joins TRBV6-2 or TRBV6-3 and TRBJ2-1; 7 bases line up with TRBD2. Germline CDR1 and CDR2: MNHEY and SVGEGT. The V and J ends lost 11 bases and 8 bases, in that order; junction bases with no gene match: 15. CDR3 length: 14 amino acids. The CDR3 reads CASLEGGPIDEQFF. The CDR3 DNA is TGTGCCTCCCTTGAGGGAGGGCCTATCGATGAGCAGTTCTTC.

This clonotype showed up many times. V is TRBV3-1 and J is TRBJ2-5; D gene ambiguous. CDR3 length equals 13 residues. Germline V lookup: CDR1 LGHDT, CDR2 YNNKEL (reference sequence). Trimming pared 1 base from V and 5 bases from J, leaving 8 bases between. The CDR3 loop reads CASSQAGRETQYF. The CDR3 DNA sequence: TGTGCCAGCAGCCAAGCTGGACGCGAGACCCAGTACTTC.

This clonotype was counted between two and nine times. The chain links TRBV12-3 or TRBV12-4 to TRBJ1-4, with a possible D match to TRBD1 (5 bases). Trimming removed 4 bases at V and 7 bases at J, with 13 bases between. This CDR3 contains 14 residues. The CDR3 reads CASSSGAAAEKLFF. As DNA, the CDR3 is TGTGCCAGCAGTTCCGGGGCTGCTGCTGAAAAACTGTTTTTT.

This clonotype came up a few times. The rearrangement uses TRBV2 and TRBJ2-6; 7 bases map to TRBD1. This CDR3 contains 19 residues. Germline assignment: CDR1 SNHLY and CDR2 FYNNEI. With V trimmed by 4 bases and J by 0 bases, 12 bases remained unmatched. This CDR3 reads CASSVLTGHSVSGANVLTF. CDR3 DNA: TGTGCCAGCAGTGTACTGACAGGGCACTCCGTCTCTGGGGCCAACGTCCTGACTTTC.

This rearrangement joins TRBV18 to TRBJ2-7; 10 bases are shared with TRBD2. CDR1 and CDR2 (germline): KGHSH, LQKENI. CDR3 size: 14 residues. The V gene end was trimmed by 6 bases and the J gene end by 0 bases; junction bases not matched to a gene: 2. CDR3 sequence (DNA): TGTGCCAGCTCTAGCGGGAGGACCTCCTACGAGCAGTACTTC. It codes for CASSSGRTSYEQYF.

This clonotype has more than one count but fewer than ten. J is TRBJ2-4 and V is TRBV6-1; D not certain. Per the germline V gene, CDR1 is MNHNS and CDR2 is SASEGT. The germline V and J ends were trimmed by 5 bases and 9 bases, with 17 bases remaining between them. The CDR3 is 14 residues long. CDR3 region: CASSNVRRFFIQYF. The DNA for the CDR3 is TGTGCCAGCAGTAACGTGCGGCGGTTCTTCATTCAGTACTTC.

This clonotype was recorded many times. One end of the junction fails to match germline, which may point to a read error. The chain combines TRBV7-6 with TRBJ1-1, with TRBD1 as a possible D gene (5 bases). This CDR3 is built from 14 residues. Looked up from germline, CDR1 is SGHVS and CDR2 is FNYEAQ. The DNA of the CDR3 is TGCGCCAGCAGCTTAGGGACGGGTAACACTGAAGCTTTCTTT. This sequence encodes CASSLGTGNTEAFF.

This chain links TRBV7-2 with TRBJ2-4; maybe TRBD2 (5 bases). The CDR3 totals 14 residues. V lost 2 bases to trimming and J lost 8 bases, with 13 bases between them. Germline CDR1 SGHTA, CDR2 FQGNSA. The CDR3 loop reads CASSLSRELYIQYF. Written as DNA, the CDR3 is TGTGCCAGCAGCTTATCACGGGAATTATACATTCAGTACTTC.

This chain links TRBV7-2 with TRBJ2-7; D gene ambiguous. This CDR3 spans 16 amino acids. The ends were cut back, 5 bases at V and 0 bases at J, with 17 bases in the middle. Germline CDR1 is SGHTA and CDR2 is FQGNSA. The CDR3 sequence: CASSLPAGRLSYEQYF. DNA for the CDR3: TGTGCCAGCAGCCTTCCCGCAGGCCGACTCTCCTACGAGCAGTACTTC. Using reference TRBV7-2 and TRBJ2-7 for the parts outside the CDR3, the full variable domain is GAGVSQSPSNKVTEKGKDVELRCDPISGHTALYWYRQSLGQGLEFLIYFQGNSAPDKSGLPSDRFSAERTGGSVSTLTIQRTQQEDSAVYLCASSLPAGRLSYEQYFGPGTRLTVT.

This clonotype occurred a few times. This chain joins TRBV7-9 and TRBJ2-4, with TRBD2 matching 16 bases. CDR3 size: 20 residues. Germline trimming cut 11 bases from V and 1 base from J; bases unmatched to any gene: 17. The germline CDR1 and CDR2 sequences are SEHNR and FQNEAQ (reference sequence). This chain's CDR3 is CAVTGTPGLAGGPAKNIQYF. The CDR3 DNA is TGTGCCGTTACTGGTACTCCGGGACTAGCGGGAGGGCCGGCCAAAAACATTCAGTACTTC.